The 10 T cell receptor beta chains listed next were all sequenced from one sample in a study of vaccination and CD4 T cells after COVID-19. Treatment given: approximately nine-day PBMC culture with coronavirus spike peptide pools or control peptides (ViraFEST assay). The Oncomine TCR Beta short-read assay sequenced DNA from cultured CD4+ T cells. TCRdb processed the PCR reads anew with MiXCR; each CDR3 protein has one entry. The repertoire holds some 3,500 distinct CDR3 sequences, under 40% seen once, with over 25% in the top ten. These receptors are not linked to any known antigen. The material sequenced was CD4+ T cells from blood, cultured in vitro. The receptors were sampled from a human donor who had recovered from COVID-19.

The genes are TRBV7-3 and TRBJ1-1; D unclear. The germline gives CDR1 SGHTA, CDR2 FQGTGA. This CDR3 is built from 13 residues. V lost 5 bases to trimming and J lost 4 bases, with 11 bases between them. CDR3 sequence: CASSSGRGTEAFF. The CDR3 coding sequence is TGTGCCAGCAGCAGTGGCCGGGGCACTGAAGCTTTCTTT.

The chain's CDR3 is CASSPQGANSNQPQHF. For the CDR3, the DNA is TGTGCCAGCTCACCACAGGGAGCAAATAGCAATCAGCCCCAGCATTTT. The chain is built from TRBV18 and TRBJ1-5; D is ambiguous. V lost 1 base, J lost 0 bases, and 10 bases lay in between. CDR3 length: 16 residues. CDR1 is KGHSH and CDR2 is LQKENI in the germline V gene.

V usage is TRBV7-2 and J usage is TRBJ2-3; 13 bases line up with TRBD2. Germline V CDR1 and CDR2: SGHTA, FQGNSA. Germline trimming cut 4 bases from V and 6 bases from J; bases unmatched to any gene: 7. The CDR3 is 16 amino acids. The CDR3 region is CASSSTSGGAFDTQYF. The CDR3 DNA reads as TGTGCCAGCAGCTCAACTAGCGGGGGGGCCTTTGATACGCAGTATTTT.

This clonotype was seen a handful of times. V is TRBV5-1 and J is TRBJ2-7, with D tentatively TRBD1 or TRBD2 (6 bases each). Trimming cost V 5 bases and J 4 bases, with 16 bases left between them. This CDR3 is built from 14 residues. CDR1 is SGHRS and CDR2 is YFSETQ in the germline V gene. In DNA form, the CDR3 reads TGCGCCAGCAGGCCTGGGGGGCTTTATTACGAGCAGTACTTC. Translation gives CASRPGGLYYEQYF.

The V call is TRBV6-1, the J call TRBJ1-3, with D unresolved. The CDR3 sequence is 15 residues long. Germline CDR1 reads MNHNS; CDR2 reads SASEGT. V was shortened by 3 bases and J by 0 bases, with 9 bases between the two germline ends. CDR3 DNA: TGTGCCAGCAGTGACGCTACCGCCTCTGGAAACACCATATATTTT. It encodes CASSDATASGNTIYF.

The chain carries TRBV19 and TRBJ1-5; 8 positions match TRBD1. The length of the CDR3 is 13 residues. Looked up from germline, CDR1 is LNHDA and CDR2 is SQIVND (reference sequence). The V gene end was trimmed by 9 bases and the J gene end by 5 bases; junction bases not matched to a gene: 6. The DNA of the CDR3 is TGTGCCAGCCACAGGACAGGGTATCAGCCCCAGCATTTT. Translation gives CASHRTGYQPQHF.

This clonotype has only one observation. This rearrangement joins TRBV20-1 to TRBJ2-1; TRBD2 matches 8 bases. This CDR3 comprises 15 residues. V was clipped by 4 bases and J by 15 bases; unmatched bases: 20. The germline gives CDR1 DFQATT, CDR2 SNEGSKA (reference sequence). CDR3 in amino acids: CSATRLAGGPGQLFF. The CDR3 DNA reads TGCAGTGCTACCAGACTTGCGGGGGGCCCTGGCCAGCTGTTCTTC.

By proportion, this clonotype is hyperexpanded (1% or more). The rearrangement uses TRBV19 and TRBJ2-7; tentatively, D is TRBD1 or TRBD2 (7 bases each). This CDR3 is 16 amino acids long. V was clipped by 6 bases and J by 2 bases, with 20 bases between them. Looked up from germline, CDR1 is LNHDA and CDR2 is SQIVND (reference sequence). The CDR3 coding sequence is TGTGCCAGTAGCCCCCAGGGGGGGTCTTTGGCCTACGAGCAGTACTTC. It specifies CASSPQGGSLAYEQYF.

CDR3 DNA: TGTGCCAGCAGCTTGGCAGGGGCAGGTGGCACTGAAGCTTTCTTT. Its protein is CASSLAGAGGTEAFF. The V call is TRBV7-8, the J call TRBJ1-1, with TRBD1 as a possible D gene (6 bases). Trimming took off 3 bases at V and 4 bases at J, with 15 bases between the two ends. The CDR3 runs 15 residues. CDR1 SGHVS and CDR2 FQNEAQ come from the germline V gene.

This sequence joins TRBV19 and TRBJ2-1, with D perhaps TRBD1 or TRBD2 (6 bases each). The CDR3 sequence is 19 residues long. The V end was cut by 2 bases, the J end by 7 bases, with 27 bases between. Germline CDR1 and CDR2: LNHDA and SQIVND (reference sequence). CDR3 loop: CASSIMRGFLGGGRNEQFF. CDR3 in DNA: TGTGCCAGTAGTATAATGAGGGGGTTTCTCGGGGGCGGGCGAAATGAGCAGTTCTTC.